Described below is a single TCR beta chain sequence and its context. This sample was included in a study of blood T cell repertoires in COVID-19. Overall study: Some COVID-19 samples were acute and others convalescent; all came from the United States, Italy and Spain.

The CDR3 sequence is 16 residues long. Between the trimmed V and J ends, which lost 8 bases and 2 bases, there was a span of 19 bases. Germline V gene data show CDR1 as SNHLY and CDR2 as FYNNEI. Repertoires were generated with immunoSEQ multiplex PCR, while TCRdb's copy carries only in-frame clones and drops some. The sample shows some 280,000 clones, approximately 80% of them seen only once. The TCR comes from a woman in her forties or fifties with active or convalescent COVID-19. The chain links TRBV2 to TRBJ1-5; tentative D call: TRBD1 (6 bases). What was sequenced was peripheral blood. CDR3 residues: CASGKGGAFGNQPQHF. The CDR3 DNA reads TGTGCCAGCGGGAAAGGGGGGGCATTCGGCAATCAGCCCCAGCATTTT.